The 20 T cell receptor beta chains in this list originate from one sample, sequenced in a study of shared clonotypes between healthy human individuals. Profiling relied on immunoSEQ multiplex PCR, and the TCRdb table lists in-frame clones only, not all of them. The sample lists 1.4 million to 1.5 million clones, 95% to 97% occurring once. Material for sequencing was naive CD4+ T cells sorted from blood. Stated subset: CD45RA+ positively selected. These receptors were taken from a man under 40 in good health.

The chain recombines TRBV15 with TRBJ2-7; TRBD1 agrees at 7 bases. The CDR3 loop spans 15 amino acids. Germline V gene lookup returns CDR1 LNHNV and CDR2 YYDKDF (reference sequence). Unmatched junction bases numbered 4, after V lost 0 bases and J lost 2 bases. DNA of the CDR3: TGTGCCACCAGCAGAGAGCTGGGGACAGCCTACGAGCAGTACTTC. It yields the protein CATSRELGTAYEQYF.

The rearrangement joins TRBV18 to TRBJ2-7, with D possibly matching TRBD2 (6 bases). V was trimmed by 8 bases and J by 0 bases, leaving 17 bases between them. This CDR3 has 15 amino acids. The germline V gene has CDR1 KGHSH and CDR2 LQKENI. CDR3: CASGTLAKSSYEQYF. As DNA, the CDR3 is TGTGCCAGCGGTACCCTAGCGAAAAGCTCCTACGAGCAGTACTTC.

The V and J genes are TRBV4-1 and TRBJ1-1, with D possibly TRBD1 on 5 matching bases. Germline assignment: CDR1 MGHRA and CDR2 YSYEKL. The CDR3 extends over 14 amino acids. Trimming took off 3 bases at V and 8 bases at J, with 16 bases between the two ends. CDR3 sequence reads: CASSQRGLGQEAFF. DNA for the CDR3: TGCGCCAGCAGCCAGCGTGGTTTAGGACAAGAAGCTTTCTTT.

The J gene is TRBJ2-7, the V gene TRBV7-8; the match to TRBD2 covers 8 bases. The germline CDR1 and CDR2 sequences are SGHVS and FQNEAQ. The CDR3 has 19 residues. After removal of 5 bases from V and 1 base from J, the junction contained 19 bases not matched to a gene. CDR3 protein: CASSPSPGTSRIGSYEQYF. The CDR3 nucleotides read TGTGCCAGCAGCCCCAGTCCCGGGACTAGTAGGATAGGATCCTACGAGCAGTACTTC.

The V and J genes are TRBV27 and TRBJ1-2; TRBD1 matches 8 bases. The germline CDR1 and CDR2 sequences are MNHEY and SMNVEV (reference sequence). V dropped 4 bases and J dropped 6; count of bases not matched to a gene: 13. CDR3 length: 16 amino acids. The chain's CDR3 is CASSSQIPGTGHGYTF. As DNA, the CDR3 is TGTGCCAGCAGTTCCCAGATCCCCGGGACAGGTCATGGCTACACCTTC.

The rearrangement links TRBV5-4 to TRBJ2-5; 9 bases agree with TRBD1. CDR1 SGHNT and CDR2 YYREEE come from the germline V gene (reference sequence). The trim removed 6 bases at V and 4 bases at J, leaving 13 bases unmatched. CDR3 length equals 16 residues. DNA for the CDR3: TGTGCCAGCAAAAGCCGGGACAGGGATTCTTCAGAGACCCAGTACTTC. Its protein is CASKSRDRDSSETQYF.

The rearrangement uses TRBV19 and TRBJ2-2; no firm D call. CDR1 and CDR2 (germline): LNHDA, SQIVND (reference sequence). This CDR3 comprises 14 residues. Deletions cut 3 bases from V and 0 bases from J, with 5 bases between. The DNA of the CDR3 is TGTGCCAGTAGTATTAGTTCGAACACCGGGGAGCTGTTTTTT. This codes for CASSISSNTGELFF.

The J gene is TRBJ2-3, the V gene TRBV10-3, with 10 bases aligning to TRBD2. The germline V gene has CDR1 ENHRY and CDR2 SYGVKD. The CDR3 loop spans 14 amino acids. V was pared by 7 bases and J by 1 base, with 2 bases of the junction left unmatched. CDR3 loop: CAIKGLAGTDTQYF. The CDR3, as DNA: TGTGCCATCAAAGGACTAGCGGGCACAGATACGCAGTATTTT.

V and J are TRBV18 and TRBJ1-5, with D uncertain. V was shortened by 3 bases and J by 7 bases, with 13 bases between the two germline ends. CDR3 size: 14 residues. CDR1 and CDR2 (germline): KGHSH, LQKENI. The CDR3 reads CASSPSGEGQPQHF. The CDR3 nucleotides are TGTGCCAGCTCACCTTCCGGGGAAGGCCAGCCCCAGCATTTT. The complete variable domain, with remaining parts taken from reference TRBV18 and TRBJ1-5, reads NAGVMQNPRHLVRRRGQEARLRCSPMKGHSHVYWYRQLPEEGLKFMVYLQKENIIDESGMPKERFSAEFPKEGPSILRIQQVVRGDSAAYFCASSPSGEGQPQHFGDGTRLSIL.

V gene TRBV28 combines with J gene TRBJ2-2; 10 bases fit TRBD1. CDR3 length: 15 amino acids. The J segment lost 5 bases and the V segment lost 6 bases, leaving 6 bases of the junction unmatched. Germline CDR1 MDHEN, CDR2 SYDVKM. The CDR3 sequence: CASRTGTGVTGELFF. The CDR3 DNA sequence: TGTGCCAGCAGAACCGGGACAGGGGTAACCGGGGAGCTGTTTTTT.

The chain is built from TRBV29-1 and TRBJ2-3; 13 bases are shared with TRBD2. CDR1 and CDR2 from the germline V gene are SQVTM and ANQGSEA. The CDR3 has 17 amino acids. Germline trimming cut 5 bases from V and 0 bases from J; bases unmatched to any gene: 8. The CDR3 loop reads CSVTGTSGTTSTDTQYF. CDR3 DNA sequence: TGCAGCGTTACCGGGACTAGCGGGACAACTAGCACAGATACGCAGTATTTT.

This clone was seen only once. The chain uses TRBV6-5 and TRBJ1-1; perhaps TRBD1 as D (5 bases). Per germline, CDR1 MNHEY and CDR2 SVGAGI. V lost 5 bases and J 2 bases, leaving 12 bases between the germline ends. CDR3 size: 14 residues. CDR3: CASSNGRGNTEAFF. CDR3 DNA sequence: TGTGCCAGCAGTAATGGACGGGGCAACACTGAAGCTTTCTTT.

The chain has TRBV5-1 and TRBJ2-3; D perhaps matches TRBD1 (5 bases). The CDR3 is 15 residues long. Trimming removed 1 base from V and 2 bases from J, with 11 bases in between. CDR1 is SGHRS and CDR2 is YFSETQ in the germline V gene. CDR3 residues: CASSLPVTDTDTQYF. CDR3 coding DNA: TGCGCCAGCAGCTTGCCTGTGACAGACACAGATACGCAGTATTTT. The variable domain in full, with the rest retrieved from reference TRBV5-1 and TRBJ2-3, is KAGVTQTPRYLIKTRGQQVTLSCSPISGHRSVSWYQQTPGQGLQFLFEYFSETQRNKGNFPGRFSGRQFSNSRSEMNVSTLELGDSALYLCASSLPVTDTDTQYFGPGTRLTVL.

As for this clone: Distinct nucleotide sequences in the sample also encode this CDR3. The chain employs TRBV2 and TRBJ2-7, with a weak D call TRBD1 (6 bases). The V end was cut by 2 bases, the J end by 3 bases, with 11 bases between. This CDR3 region has 14 residues. CDR1 and CDR2 (germline): SNHLY, FYNNEI. The CDR3 is CASSEQGRGYEQYF. CDR3 bases: TGTGCCAGCAGTGAACAAGGCAGGGGCTACGAGCAGTACTTC.

Concerning this clone: The same CDR3 arises from other DNA sequences in this sample as well. The chain employs TRBV9 and TRBJ2-2; no reliable D call. V lost 0 bases, J lost 6 bases, and 9 bases lay in between. Looked up from germline, CDR1 is SGDLS and CDR2 is YYNGEE. The CDR3 is made up of 14 amino acids. The CDR3: CASSVDGGPGELFF. In DNA, the CDR3 is TGTGCCAGCAGCGTAGATGGTGGGCCCGGGGAGCTGTTTTTT.

The chain employs TRBV11-3 and TRBJ2-7; 8 bases align to TRBD1. CDR3 size: 15 residues. From germline, CDR1 is SGHNT and CDR2 YENEEA. The trim removed 5 bases at V and 2 bases at J, leaving 8 bases unmatched. CDR3 residues: CASSPGQGPPYEQYF. Written as DNA, the CDR3 is TGTGCCAGCAGCCCCGGACAGGGCCCTCCCTACGAGCAGTACTTC.

The CDR3 DNA reads as TGCGCCAGCAGCCGGATTGGAGCGGGGCCCTACGAGCAGTACTTC. The encoded protein is CASSRIGAGPYEQYF. The rearrangement links TRBV4-1 to TRBJ2-7; TRBD2 agrees at 7 bases. The CDR3 has 15 residues. Germline-derived CDR1 and CDR2 are MGHRA and YSYEKL. The V segment lost 4 bases and the J segment 2 bases; nucleotides outside the gene matches: 8.

J is TRBJ2-2 and V is TRBV5-1; tentatively, D is TRBD2 (6 bases). Trimming removed 5 bases from V and 0 bases from J, with 11 bases in between. CDR1 is SGHRS, CDR2 YFSETQ, per germline. This CDR3 has 15 residues. CDR3: CASRLANTNTGELFF. The CDR3 DNA reads TGCGCCAGCAGGCTAGCGAACACGAACACCGGGGAGCTGTTTTTT.

This clone came up once. This chain links TRBV7-2 with TRBJ2-7; 8 bases agree with TRBD2. From germline, CDR1 is SGHTA and CDR2 FQGNSA. This CDR3 region has 14 residues. V trimming: 5 bases; J trimming: 2 bases; junction bases outside the gene matches: 5. The CDR3 spells CASSTRLATYEQYF. CDR3 bases: TGTGCCAGCAGCACCCGACTAGCGACCTACGAGCAGTACTTC.

The J gene is TRBJ2-1, the V gene TRBV20-1; D not resolved. The CDR3 loop spans 10 amino acids. Germline CDR1 reads DFQATT; CDR2 reads SNEGSKA (reference sequence). This chain's CDR3 is CAPFRDEQFF. As DNA, the CDR3 is TGCGCCCCATTCCGAGATGAGCAGTTCTTC.